Included here is one T cell receptor (beta chain) sequence, with context. With 60 Vbeta and 13 Jbeta primers, the PCR was carried out. Some clones are missing from TCRdb's copy, which holds only in-frame ones; the method was immunoSEQ multiplex PCR. The sample carries more than 110,000 clones, roughly 79% recorded once. The sample comes from a study of cytomegalovirus exposure and HLA in healthy donors. Germline CDR1 reads SGHKS; CDR2 reads YYEKEE (reference sequence). The CDR3 has 13 residues. V gave up 0 bases and J gave up 5 bases, with 5 bases separating them. This chain links TRBV5-5 with TRBJ2-2; unclear D gene. The source is a man aged 25 to 45 in good health and CMV-seropositive. The sample consisted of PBMCs. The CDR3 DNA reads as TGTGCCAGCAGCTTGGGGAGTACCGGGGAGCTGTTTTTT. This encodes CASSLGSTGELFF.